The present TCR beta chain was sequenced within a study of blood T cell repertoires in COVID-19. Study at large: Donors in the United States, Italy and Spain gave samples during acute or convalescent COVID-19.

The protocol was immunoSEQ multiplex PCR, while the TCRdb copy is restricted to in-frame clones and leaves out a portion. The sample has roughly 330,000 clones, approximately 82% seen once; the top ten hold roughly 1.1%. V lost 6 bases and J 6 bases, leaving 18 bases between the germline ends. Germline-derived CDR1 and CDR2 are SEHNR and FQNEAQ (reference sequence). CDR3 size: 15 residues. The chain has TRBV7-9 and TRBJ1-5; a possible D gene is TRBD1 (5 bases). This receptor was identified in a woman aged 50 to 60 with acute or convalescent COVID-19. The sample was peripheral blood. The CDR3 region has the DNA TGTGCCAGCAGTACTGAGGGAGGGGCGGCTCAGCCCCAGCATTTT. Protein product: CASSTEGGAAQPQHF.